Below are 30 T cell receptor beta chains sequenced from a single sample in a study of T cells in localized non-small cell lung cancer. The method was immunoSEQ multiplex PCR; TCRdb's version includes in-frame clones alone and lacks a portion of them. The repertoire holds tens of thousands of clones, with around 86% as singletons. Sequenced material: peripheral blood, taken before any cancer treatment. The receptors originated from a male donor aged 60 or older with stage III squamous cell lung carcinoma.

V gene TRBV12-5 combines with J gene TRBJ2-1; 10 bases are a match to TRBD2. This CDR3 is built from 12 residues. Trimming at V came to 4 bases and at J to 10 bases, leaving 1 base not matched to a gene. Per the germline V gene, CDR1 is LGHNT and CDR2 is FRNRAP. This CDR3 is CASGSLAGEQFF. The CDR3 DNA is TGTGCTAGTGGTTCACTAGCGGGGGAGCAGTTCTTC.

The J gene is TRBJ2-5, the V gene TRBV21-1; TRBD1 is taken as the D call from the table, unchecked against the DNA. TRBV21-1 is marked as a pseudogene. The CDR3 runs to 15 residues. In DNA, the CDR3 is TGTGCCAGCAGCAAAGAGGGCAGGGACCAAGAGACCCAGTACTTC. It yields the protein CASSKEGRDQETQYF.

V and J are TRBV29-1 and TRBJ2-3, with D perhaps TRBD1 (5 bases). CDR3 length equals 12 residues. Germline CDR1 and CDR2: SQVTM and ANQGSEA. The V gene lost 4 bases and the J gene lost 4 bases, with 9 bases spanning the gap. The CDR3 spells CSVVQGPDTQYF. In DNA form, the CDR3 reads TGCAGCGTTGTCCAGGGCCCAGATACGCAGTATTTT.

The J gene is TRBJ1-1, the V gene TRBV6-1; D gene unclear. Germline V gene lookup returns CDR1 MNHNS and CDR2 SASEGT. With 1 base removed from V and 1 base from J, the gap between germline ends came to 10 bases. The CDR3 spans 15 residues. The CDR3 coding sequence is TGTGCCAGCAGTGAAGGGACCGCTAGGAACACTGAAGCTTTCTTT. Its translation is CASSEGTARNTEAFF.

The chain combines TRBV9 with TRBJ1-2, with TRBD1 matching over 7 bases. In germline, CDR1 is SGDLS, CDR2 YYNGEE. The CDR3 has 13 residues. V shed 0 bases and J 7 bases; nucleotides not matched to a gene: 3. Here the CDR3 reads CASSVVGQTGYTF. CDR3 in DNA: TGTGCCAGCAGCGTAGTGGGACAGACTGGCTACACCTTC.

This clone was seen a handful of times. J is TRBJ1-2 and V is TRBV5-4, with TRBD1 matching over 11 bases. CDR1 and CDR2 (germline): SGHNT, YYREEE (reference sequence). CDR3 length: 15 amino acids. The V gene end was trimmed by 4 bases and the J gene end by 8 bases; junction bases not matched to a gene: 10. The CDR3 loop reads CASSQGQGERRGYTF. CDR3 sequence (DNA): TGTGCCAGCAGCCAGGGACAGGGGGAACGGCGAGGCTACACCTTC.

This clone was seen a few times. This sequence joins TRBV7-9 and TRBJ2-2; possibly TRBD1 for D (6 bases). V lost 4 bases and J lost 1, with 16 bases in between. This CDR3 contains 17 residues. Germline V gene sequence: CDR1 SEHNR, CDR2 FQNEAQ (reference sequence). The CDR3 sequence: CASSSPTGVENTGELFF. CDR3 in DNA: TGTGCCAGCAGCTCCCCGACAGGAGTGGAGAACACCGGGGAGCTGTTTTTT.

The rearrangement joins TRBV2 to TRBJ2-1; weak D call: TRBD2 (5 bases). The CDR3 has 13 residues. The V gene lost 2 bases and the J gene lost 6 bases, with 8 bases spanning the gap. CDR1 and CDR2 (germline): SNHLY, FYNNEI. DNA of the CDR3: TGTGCCAGCAGTGAACGAGGGATCAATGAGCAGTTCTTC. This gives the protein CASSERGINEQFF.

V gene TRBV5-1 combines with J gene TRBJ1-4; D is undetermined. CDR3 length: 13 amino acids. V was clipped by 0 bases and J by 8 bases, with 8 bases between them. Looked up from germline, CDR1 is SGHRS and CDR2 is YFSETQ. The chain's CDR3 is CASSLGPAEKLFF. The CDR3 DNA is TGCGCCAGCAGCTTGGGGCCGGCGGAAAAACTGTTTTTT.

V and J are TRBV6-5 and TRBJ1-6; D unclear. Germline CDR1 reads MNHEY; CDR2 reads SVGAGI. CDR3 size: 14 residues. Trimming cost V 4 bases and J 11 bases, with 15 bases left between them. The CDR3 DNA reads as TGTGCCAGCAGTTCCCTGGGCCGCTCGACACCCCTCCACTTT. This encodes CASSSLGRSTPLHF.

The chain combines TRBV7-6 with TRBJ1-2; tentative D call: TRBD1 (5 bases). Germline assignment: CDR1 SGHVS and CDR2 FNYEAQ. The V and J ends lost 1 base and 0 bases respectively, with 9 bases between them. The length of the CDR3 is 15 residues. The CDR3, as DNA: TGTGCCAGCAGCTTAGGCCAGGGACCTAACTATGGCTACACCTTC. The encoded protein is CASSLGQGPNYGYTF.

The V and J genes are TRBV5-1 and TRBJ2-1; 13 bases align to TRBD2. Germline V gene sequence: CDR1 SGHRS, CDR2 YFSETQ. The CDR3 runs to 17 residues. With 3 bases clipped from V and 5 bases from J, the junction kept 8 bases outside the gene matches. The CDR3 DNA reads TGCGCCAGCAGCTCACTAGCGGGAGGGCCGTTGGACAATGAGCAGTTCTTC. Its translation: CASSSLAGGPLDNEQFF.

This chain uses TRBV7-9 with TRBJ2-1; 7 bases agree with TRBD2. Trimming removed 2 bases from V and 5 bases from J; junction bases left unmatched: 9. The CDR3 contains 16 residues. Germline V gene data show CDR1 as SEHNR and CDR2 as FQNEAQ (reference sequence). The CDR3 bases are TGTGCCAGCAGCTTACAACGCGGGGGTAGAAACAATGAGCAGTTCTTC. Protein sequence: CASSLQRGGRNNEQFF.

This clone was found once. The gene calls are TRBV20-1 and TRBJ2-1; unclear D gene. Germline CDR1 is DFQATT and CDR2 is SNEGSKA (reference sequence). The CDR3 consists of 11 residues. The CDR3 region has the DNA TGCAGGGGGTTGTTAGGCAATGAGCAGTTCTTC. Residues: CRGLLGNEQFF.

V and J are TRBV7-3 and TRBJ2-2, with D unresolved. Germline V gene data show CDR1 as SGHTA and CDR2 as FQGTGA. The CDR3 spans 18 residues. The V end was cut by 5 bases, the J end by 1 base, with 20 bases between. For the CDR3, the DNA is TGTGCCAGCAGCCCAAATAGGTTGGGATCTAGGAACACCGGGGAGCTGTTTTTT. As protein: CASSPNRLGSRNTGELFF.

The gene calls are TRBV7-2 and TRBJ2-7; D gene unclear. The CDR3 consists of 14 residues. Germline CDR1 is SGHTA and CDR2 is FQGNSA. Trimming shortened V by 0 bases and J by 4 bases, and 10 bases separated the two germline ends. In DNA form, the CDR3 reads TGTGCCAGCAGCTTAGCGCGGACGGCATACGAGCAGTACTTC. It codes for CASSLARTAYEQYF.

The CDR3 region is CASSAPPDRMDEKLFF. For the CDR3, the DNA is TGTGCCAGCAGTGCGCCTCCGGACAGGATGGATGAAAAACTGTTTTTT. The chain couples TRBV25-1 to TRBJ1-4; 7 bases agree with TRBD1. V trimming: 4 bases; J trimming: 6 bases; junction bases outside the gene matches: 11. From germline, CDR1 is MGHDK and CDR2 SYGVNS. The CDR3 length is 16 residues.

The chain couples TRBV30 to TRBJ2-7, with D possibly TRBD1 on 6 matching bases. Germline V gives CDR1 GTSNPN, CDR2 SVGIG (reference sequence). The V gene lost 0 bases and the J gene lost 5 bases, with 8 bases spanning the gap. The CDR3 has 12 residues. The CDR3 loop is CAWSVPGDEQYF. The CDR3, as DNA: TGTGCCTGGAGTGTACCAGGGGACGAGCAGTACTTC.

This rearrangement joins TRBV30 to TRBJ1-1, with a possible D match to TRBD1 (5 bases). The CDR3 has 14 residues. V lost 5 bases to trimming and J lost 2 bases, with 15 bases between them. Per the germline V gene, CDR1 is GTSNPN and CDR2 is SVGIG (reference sequence). The CDR3 DNA follows: TGTGCCTGGGGCCCAGGGACCGTTAACACTGAAGCTTTCTTT. It codes for CAWGPGTVNTEAFF. The complete variable domain, with remaining parts taken from reference TRBV30 and TRBJ1-1, reads SQTIHQWPATLVQPVGSPLSLECTVEGTSNPNLYWYRQAAGRGLQLLFYSVGIGQISSEVPQNLSASRPQDRQFILSSKKLLLSDSGFYLCAWGPGTVNTEAFFGQGTRLTVV.

The chain uses TRBV11-2 and TRBJ1-1; tentatively, D is TRBD1 (5 bases). The ends were cut back, 5 bases at V and 12 bases at J, with 25 bases in the middle. CDR1 is SGHAT, CDR2 FQNNGV, per germline. The CDR3 length is 15 residues. The CDR3 region has the DNA TGTGCCAGCAGCCCGGGCCGGGCCCAGGGTATTGTATCTTTCTTT. Translating it yields CASSPGRAQGIVSFF.

This clone was detected a few times. This chain uses TRBV30 with TRBJ1-6, with D hard to call. Per germline, CDR1 GTSNPN and CDR2 SVGIG (reference sequence). Trimming took off 2 bases at V and 8 bases at J, with 16 bases between the two ends. The length of the CDR3 is 15 residues. The CDR3 region has the DNA TGTGCCTGGAGTTTGAACGGACCTGTTGATTCACCCCTCCACTTT. This translates into CAWSLNGPVDSPLHF.

The chain combines TRBV5-4 with TRBJ1-1; D perhaps matches TRBD1 (6 bases). The CDR3 covers 14 residues. Looked up from germline, CDR1 is SGHNT and CDR2 is YYREEE (reference sequence). V lost 3 bases and J lost 2, with 11 bases in between. The CDR3 loop reads CASSSGQTNTEAFF. The DNA for the CDR3 is TGTGCCAGCAGCTCCGGACAGACTAACACTGAAGCTTTCTTT. The whole variable domain, remainder taken from reference TRBV5-4 and TRBJ1-1, is ETGVTQSPTHLIKTRGQQVTLRCSSQSGHNTVSWYQQALGQGPQFIFQYYREEENGRGNFPPRFSGLQFPNYSSELNVNALELDDSALYLCASSSGQTNTEAFFGQGTRLTVV.

The CDR3 loop reads CASSIRAANTGELFF. The CDR3 DNA sequence: TGTGCCAGTAGTATCAGGGCGGCGAACACCGGGGAGCTGTTTTTT. The chain carries TRBV19 and TRBJ2-2; D is perhaps TRBD1 (5 bases). The V end lost 3 bases, the J end lost 0 bases, and 8 bases lay between the germline ends. CDR1 and CDR2 (germline): LNHDA, SQIVND (reference sequence). The CDR3 has 15 residues.

This rearrangement joins TRBV5-1 to TRBJ2-3; D unresolved. This CDR3 contains 13 residues. Between the trimmed V and J ends, which lost 0 bases and 4 bases, there was a span of 6 bases. The germline V gene has CDR1 SGHRS and CDR2 YFSETQ. The CDR3 DNA is TGCGCCAGCAGCTTGGAGGTCGCAGATACGCAGTATTTT. Translated, it gives CASSLEVADTQYF.

This clone is classed as medium-sized. The chain is built from TRBV9 and TRBJ2-3; the match to TRBD2 covers 8 bases. Germline CDR1 and CDR2: SGDLS and YYNGEE. The CDR3 extends over 16 amino acids. V shed 3 bases, J shed 2 bases, and the junction held 8 bases outside the gene matches. CDR3 coding DNA: TGTGCCAGCAGCGGCGGCACTAGCGGCCTCACAGATACGCAGTATTTT. Its translation is CASSGGTSGLTDTQYF.

This chain links TRBV5-6 with TRBJ2-5, with D possibly TRBD1 on 6 matching bases. In germline, CDR1 is SGHDT, CDR2 YYEEEE. This CDR3 spans 15 amino acids. Trimming removed 1 base at V and 5 bases at J, with 15 bases between. The CDR3 bases are TGTGCCAGCAGCTTGTCGGCAGGGGTTGGGGAGACCCAGTACTTC. Residues: CASSLSAGVGETQYF.

J is TRBJ2-3 and V is TRBV29-1, with TRBD2 identical over 7 bases. The trim removed 1 base at V and 1 base at J, leaving 5 bases unmatched. Germline V lookup: CDR1 SQVTM, CDR2 ANQGSEA. This CDR3 region has 15 residues. CDR3 bases: TGCAGCGTTGAAGCACGGGGAGGGCGCACAGATACGCAGTATTTT. It codes for CSVEARGGRTDTQYF.

V usage is TRBV13 and J usage is TRBJ2-2; 7 nucleotides align to TRBD1. This CDR3 contains 14 residues. V was pared by 3 bases and J by 7 bases, with 5 bases of the junction left unmatched. Germline CDR1 is PRHDT and CDR2 is FYEKMQ (reference sequence). The CDR3 bases are TGTGCCAGCAGCTTTACAGGGGTCGTCGGGGAGCTGTTTTTT. Translating it yields CASSFTGVVGELFF.

In nucleotides, the CDR3 is TGCGCCGGGGTCCAGAACAAATACGGGGATGGCTACACCTTC. Translated, it gives CAGVQNKYGDGYTF. The V call is TRBV4-3, the J call TRBJ1-2, with no clear D. The CDR3 has 14 amino acids. From germline, CDR1 is LGHNA and CDR2 YSLEER. Trimming removed 11 bases at V and 6 bases at J, with 22 bases between.

The rearrangement uses TRBV29-1 and TRBJ2-3; 11 bases align to TRBD1. The V gene end was trimmed by 3 bases and the J gene end by 4 bases; junction bases not matched to a gene: 12. This CDR3 is 17 amino acids long. The germline CDR1 and CDR2 sequences are SQVTM and ANQGSEA. The CDR3 is CSVEGTRDRGSPDTQYF. The CDR3 coding sequence is TGCAGCGTTGAGGGGACCCGGGACAGGGGGTCCCCAGATACGCAGTATTTT.